This T cell receptor beta chain is drawn from a study of blood T cells in healthy people across ages. Findings of the study overall: Across the age range, TCR beta diversity per million T cells fell in a roughly linear way. Nothing was known about donor CMV status, and this possibly confounded expanded clonotype changes.

Regarding this clonotype: Its target is unknown. A junction boundary mismatches the germline segment, possibly from a read error.

The second PCR ran roughly 6 to 12 cycles with a sample-barcoded 5' primer and J-beta primers. Every sample gave at least 3 million paired-end reads containing CDR3. One entry per CDR3 protein results from TCRdb running MiXCR on the 5' RACE reads. The sample has 800,000 to 950,000 distinct CDR3 sequences, 30% to 45% seen once. The CDR3 has 16 amino acids. The V gene's germline CDR1 is MNHEY and CDR2 SVGEGT. The chain carries TRBV6-2 or TRBV6-3 and TRBJ1-2; TRBD1 aligns across 9 bases. The sequenced sample consisted of blood. The receptor's source is a man younger than 35 in good health. Here the CDR3 reads CASSNSVQGANCGYTF. CDR3 DNA: TGTGCCAGCAGCAACTCAGTACAGGGGGCGAACTGTGGCTACACCTTC.